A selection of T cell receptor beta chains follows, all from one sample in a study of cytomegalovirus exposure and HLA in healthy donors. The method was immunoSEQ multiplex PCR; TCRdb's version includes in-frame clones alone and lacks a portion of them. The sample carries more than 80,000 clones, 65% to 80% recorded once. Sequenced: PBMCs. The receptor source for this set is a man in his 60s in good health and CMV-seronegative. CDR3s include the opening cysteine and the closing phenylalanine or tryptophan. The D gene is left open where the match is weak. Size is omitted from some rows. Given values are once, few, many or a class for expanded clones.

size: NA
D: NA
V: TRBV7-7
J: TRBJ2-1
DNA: TGTGCCAGCAGCTTAGTGACTAGTGGGGAGCAGTTCTTC
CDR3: CASSLVTSGEQFF

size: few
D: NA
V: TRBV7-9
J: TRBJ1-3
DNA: TGTGCCAGCAGCTCAGACGGGTACTCTGGAAACACCATATATTTT
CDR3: CASSSDGYSGNTIYF

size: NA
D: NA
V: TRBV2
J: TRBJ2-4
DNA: TGTGCCAGCAGTGAAGCGCTCGGCCGAGGCGGAAACATTCAGTACTTC
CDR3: CASSEALGRGGNIQYF

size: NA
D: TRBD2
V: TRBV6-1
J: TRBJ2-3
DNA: TGTGCCAGCATACTAGCGGGGGGCAGCACAGATACGCAGTATTTT
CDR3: CASILAGGSTDTQYF

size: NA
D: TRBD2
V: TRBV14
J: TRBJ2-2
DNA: TGTGCCAGCAGCCCGCTGGCGGGGGGGCCGGACGGGGAGCTGTTTTTT
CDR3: CASSPLAGGPDGELFF

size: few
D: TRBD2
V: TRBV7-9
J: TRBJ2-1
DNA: TGTGCCACCCCTAGGTGGGCTAGCGGGGGGGCCAATGAGCAGTTCTTC
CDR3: CATPRWASGGANEQFF

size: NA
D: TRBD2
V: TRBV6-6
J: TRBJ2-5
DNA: TGTGCCAGCAGTTACGGGGATCGGGGGGGCGCGGAGACCCAGTACTTC
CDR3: CASSYGDRGGAETQYF

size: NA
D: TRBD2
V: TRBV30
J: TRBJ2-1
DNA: TGTGCCTGGAGTCACTCGGGACTAGTCTATGAGCAGTTCTTC
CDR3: CAWSHSGLVYEQFF

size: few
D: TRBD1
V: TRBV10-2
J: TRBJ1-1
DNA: TGCGCCAGCAGTGTAAGGGGGACAGCTAACACTGAAGCTTTCTTT
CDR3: CASSVRGTANTEAFF

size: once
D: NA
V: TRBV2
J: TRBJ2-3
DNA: TGTGCTTGCGAGGGAGGAGGAAAGAGTACGCAGTATTTT
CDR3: CACEGGGKSTQYF

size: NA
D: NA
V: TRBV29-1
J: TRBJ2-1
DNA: TGCAGCGTTGATTCCCAGGGTCAGAACAATGAGCAGTTCTTC
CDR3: CSVDSQGQNNEQFF

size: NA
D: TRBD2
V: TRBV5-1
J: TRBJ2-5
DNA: TGCGCCAGCAGCTTGGTACTAGCGGGGGGACAGGAGACCCAGTACTTC
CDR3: CASSLVLAGGQETQYF

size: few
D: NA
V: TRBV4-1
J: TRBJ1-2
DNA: TGCGCCAGCAGCCAAGACACAGGAAGCGATGGCTACACCTTC
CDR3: CASSQDTGSDGYTF

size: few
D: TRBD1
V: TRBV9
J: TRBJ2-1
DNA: TGTGCCAGCAGCGTAGAAGGGACAGGGGGTCGCGGTGAGCAGTTCTTC
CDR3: CASSVEGTGGRGEQFF

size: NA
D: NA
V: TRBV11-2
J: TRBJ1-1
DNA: TGTGCCAGCAGCTTAGATAGCCCGGACACTGAAGCTTTCTTT
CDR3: CASSLDSPDTEAFF

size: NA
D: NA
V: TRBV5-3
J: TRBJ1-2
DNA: TGTGCCAGAAGCTTCGGACCGGGCGGGGCTGGCTACACCTTC
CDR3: CARSFGPGGAGYTF

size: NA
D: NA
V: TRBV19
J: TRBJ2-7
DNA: TGTGCCAGTAGTATATCGGCAGGGGGGGAGCAGTACTTC
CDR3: CASSISAGGEQYF

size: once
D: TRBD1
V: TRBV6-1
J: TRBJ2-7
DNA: TGTGCCAGCAGTGAACCCACCGGGACAGGGTCTTACGAGCAGTACTTC
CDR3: CASSEPTGTGSYEQYF

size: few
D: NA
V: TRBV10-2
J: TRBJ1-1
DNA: TGCGCCAGCCGGGCGGGCAAAGCGGGGACTGAAGCTTTCTTT
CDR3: CASRAGKAGTEAFF

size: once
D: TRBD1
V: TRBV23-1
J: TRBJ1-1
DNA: TGCGCCAGCAGTCAAACCCTTCCGGGACAGGGGGTGTTATGGACTGAAGCTTTCTTT
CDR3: CASSQTLPGQGVLWTEAFF

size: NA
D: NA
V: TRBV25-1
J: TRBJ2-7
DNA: TGTGCCAGCAGTGAGGGGGGACTCACAGCCTACGAGCAGTACTTC
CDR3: CASSEGGLTAYEQYF

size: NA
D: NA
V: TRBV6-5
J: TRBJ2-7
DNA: TGTGCCAGCAGTTACTCGGGCAGGACCTACGAGCAGTACTTC
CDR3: CASSYSGRTYEQYF

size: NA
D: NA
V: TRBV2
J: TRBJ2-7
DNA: TGTGCCAGCAGCCCCAGCGGTACCCACTCCTACGAGCAGTACTTC
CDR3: CASSPSGTHSYEQYF

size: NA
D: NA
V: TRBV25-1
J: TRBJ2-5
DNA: TGTGCCAGCAGTGAATGGGCTGACCGAGACGAGACCCAGTACTTC
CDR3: CASSEWADRDETQYF

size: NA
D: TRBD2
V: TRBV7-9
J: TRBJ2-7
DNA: TGTTCCAGCAGCTATCTAGCGGGGGGCGGCTACGAGCAGTACTTC
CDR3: CSSSYLAGGGYEQYF

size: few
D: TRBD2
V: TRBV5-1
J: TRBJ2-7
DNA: TGCGCCAGCAGCTTGACTAGCGGGGGATTTAGCTCCTACGAGCAGTACTTC
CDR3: CASSLTSGGFSSYEQYF

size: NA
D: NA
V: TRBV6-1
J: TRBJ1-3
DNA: TGTGCCAGCAGAATAACGGGGGGAAACACCATATATTTT
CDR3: CASRITGGNTIYF

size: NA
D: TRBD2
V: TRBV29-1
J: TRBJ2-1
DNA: TGCAGCGCGAGCGGGGGGTACAATGAGCAGTTCTTC
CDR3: CSASGGYNEQFF

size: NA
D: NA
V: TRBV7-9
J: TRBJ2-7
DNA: TGTGCCAGCAGCCTCGCTTACGGGTTAGGAGAGCAGTACTTC
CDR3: CASSLAYGLGEQYF

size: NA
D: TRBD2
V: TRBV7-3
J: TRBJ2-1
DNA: TGTGCCAGCAGCTTATTACCCGGGACTAGCGGGGTGTACAATGAGCAGTTCTTC
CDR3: CASSLLPGTSGVYNEQFF

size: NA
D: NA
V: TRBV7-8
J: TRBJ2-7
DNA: TGTGCCAGCAGCCCCCCCCTGGTAGCTCCCTACGAGCAGTACTTC
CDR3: CASSPPLVAPYEQYF

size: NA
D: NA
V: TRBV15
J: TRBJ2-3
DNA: TGTGCCACCAGCAGAGATCCTGGAGGGGCGACGGGAGATACGCAGTATTTT
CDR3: CATSRDPGGATGDTQYF

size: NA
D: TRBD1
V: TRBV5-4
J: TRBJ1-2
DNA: TGTGCCAGCAGCATACGACAGGGGGCGCGGGGCTATGGCTACACCTTC
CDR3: CASSIRQGARGYGYTF

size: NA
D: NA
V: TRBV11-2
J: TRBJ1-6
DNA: TGTGCCAGCAGCTTTTCAGGGGATAATTCACCCCTCCACTTT
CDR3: CASSFSGDNSPLHF

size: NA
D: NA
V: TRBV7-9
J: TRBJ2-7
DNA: TGTGCCAGCACCCTGGGGGGGGCGGGGGAGCAGTACTTC
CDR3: CASTLGGAGEQYF

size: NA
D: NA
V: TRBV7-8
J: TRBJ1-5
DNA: TGTGCCAGCAGCCCTCAAGGGAGGAGGTCCAATCAGCCCCAGCATTTT
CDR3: CASSPQGRRSNQPQHF

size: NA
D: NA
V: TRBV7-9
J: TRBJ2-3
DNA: TGTGCCAGCAGCTTAGTCAGACAAACAGATACGCAGTATTTT
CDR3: CASSLVRQTDTQYF

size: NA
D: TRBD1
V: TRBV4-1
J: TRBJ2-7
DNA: TGCGCCAGCAGCCAAGACCCAGGGGGCAGGTACGAGCAGTACTTC
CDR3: CASSQDPGGRYEQYF

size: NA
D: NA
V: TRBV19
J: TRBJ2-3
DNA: TGTGCCAGCCTAACCGGTAGCGCGGATACGCAGTATTTT
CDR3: CASLTGSADTQYF

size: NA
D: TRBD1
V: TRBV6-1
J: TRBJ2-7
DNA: TGTGCCAGCAGTGGAACCGGGACAGGGACCTACGAGCAGTACTTC
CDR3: CASSGTGTGTYEQYF

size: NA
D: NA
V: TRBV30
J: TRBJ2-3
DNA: TGTGCCTGGAGAGGCCAGGGCACAGATACGCAGTATTTT
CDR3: CAWRGQGTDTQYF

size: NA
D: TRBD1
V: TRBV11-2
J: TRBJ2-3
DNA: TGTGCCAGCAGCTTCACAGGGGGCGAAGGGACAGATACGCAGTATTTT
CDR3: CASSFTGGEGTDTQYF

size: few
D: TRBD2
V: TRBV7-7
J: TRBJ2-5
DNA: TGTGCCAGCAGCTCCAGCGGGGGGGCCGCAGAGACCCAGTACTTC
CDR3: CASSSSGGAAETQYF

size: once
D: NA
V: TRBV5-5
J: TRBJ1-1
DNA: TGTGCCAGCAGCTTGTCGAACCACAGAGATACTGAAGCTTTCTTT
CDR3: CASSLSNHRDTEAFF

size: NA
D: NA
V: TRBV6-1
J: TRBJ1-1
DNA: TGTGCCAGCAGTGATGCCGGGGGGCGCGGGCGTTACACTGAAGCTTTCTTT
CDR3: CASSDAGGRGRYTEAFF

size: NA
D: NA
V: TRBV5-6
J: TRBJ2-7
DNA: TGTGCCAGCAGCCCGGGGGCGGCTAGCGGTTCCTACGAGCAGTACTTC
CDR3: CASSPGAASGSYEQYF

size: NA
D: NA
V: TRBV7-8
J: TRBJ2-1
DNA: TGTGCCAGCAGCTTAGCGGGGGCGTCTGGTGGTGAGCAGTTCTTC
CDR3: CASSLAGASGGEQFF

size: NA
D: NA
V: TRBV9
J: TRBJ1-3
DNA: TGTGCCAGCAGCGTAGGTGGGAGCTCTGGAAACACCATATATTTT
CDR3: CASSVGGSSGNTIYF

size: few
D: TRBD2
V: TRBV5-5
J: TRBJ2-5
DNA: TGTGCCAGCAGCCAAGAGCGGGGGGGCCAAGAGACCCAGTACTTC
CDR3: CASSQERGGQETQYF

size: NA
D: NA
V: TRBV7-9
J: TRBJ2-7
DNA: TGTGCCAGCAGCCGTCCGGACAGAAGGGAAGAGCAGTACTTC
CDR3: CASSRPDRREEQYF